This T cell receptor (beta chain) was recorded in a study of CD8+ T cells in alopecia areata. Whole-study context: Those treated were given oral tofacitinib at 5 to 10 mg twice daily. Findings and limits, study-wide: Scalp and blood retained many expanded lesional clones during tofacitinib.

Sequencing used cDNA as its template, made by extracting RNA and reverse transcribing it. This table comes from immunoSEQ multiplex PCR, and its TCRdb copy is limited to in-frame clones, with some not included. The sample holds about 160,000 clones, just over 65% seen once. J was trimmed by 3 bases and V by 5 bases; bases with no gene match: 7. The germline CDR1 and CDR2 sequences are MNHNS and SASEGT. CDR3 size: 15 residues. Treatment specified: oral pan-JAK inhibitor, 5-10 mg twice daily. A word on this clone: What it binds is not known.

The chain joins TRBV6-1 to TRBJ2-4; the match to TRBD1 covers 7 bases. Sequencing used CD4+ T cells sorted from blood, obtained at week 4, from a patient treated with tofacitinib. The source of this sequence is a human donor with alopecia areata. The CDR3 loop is CASSPLGDSKNIQYF. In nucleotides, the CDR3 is TGTGCCAGCAGTCCTCTAGGGGACAGCAAAAACATTCAGTACTTC.